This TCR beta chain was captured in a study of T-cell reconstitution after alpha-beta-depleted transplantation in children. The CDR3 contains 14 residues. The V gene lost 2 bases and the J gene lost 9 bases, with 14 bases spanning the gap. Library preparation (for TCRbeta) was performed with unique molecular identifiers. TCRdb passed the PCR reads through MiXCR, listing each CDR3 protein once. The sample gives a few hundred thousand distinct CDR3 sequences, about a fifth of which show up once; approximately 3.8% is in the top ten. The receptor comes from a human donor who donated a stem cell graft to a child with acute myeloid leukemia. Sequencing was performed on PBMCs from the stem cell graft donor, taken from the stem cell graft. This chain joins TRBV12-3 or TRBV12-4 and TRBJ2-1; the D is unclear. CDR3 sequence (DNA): TGTGCCAGCAGTTTATCGGTAAAGAACGGTGAGCAGTTCTTC. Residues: CASSLSVKNGEQFF.